Below are 28 T cell receptor beta chains sequenced from a single sample in a study of blood T cell repertoires in COVID-19. Libraries were prepared by immunoSEQ multiplex PCR; TCRdb keeps only in-frame clonotypes and omits some of them. The sample holds a few hundred thousand clones, under 85% seen once. The sequencing sample was made of peripheral blood. These TCRs come from a man aged 30 to 39 who had recovered from COVID-19.

V and J are TRBV6-4 and TRBJ1-2; the D gene is possibly TRBD1 (5 bases). The CDR3 covers 10 residues. V shed 10 bases and J shed 4 bases, with 7 bases lying between them. CDR1 is MRHNA and CDR2 is SNTAGT in the germline V gene. Here the CDR3 reads CATGAYGYTF. In DNA form, the CDR3 reads TGTGCCACTGGGGCCTATGGCTACACCTTC.

In nucleotides, the CDR3 is TGCGCCAGCAGCCAGTCGGACCGGGGGAGCGGGGGGTTCTACAATGAGCAGTTCTTC. Protein product: CASSQSDRGSGGFYNEQFF. This chain joins TRBV4-1 and TRBJ2-1; 9 bases line up with TRBD2. The CDR3 length is 19 residues. The junction had 15 bases not matched to a gene; V was cut back by 3 bases and J by 3 bases. Germline values: CDR1 MGHRA, CDR2 YSYEKL.

The rearrangement links TRBV14 to TRBJ2-7; D unresolved. V was cut by 5 bases and J by 0 bases, with 5 bases left in between. The CDR3 has 12 residues. CDR1 SGHDN and CDR2 FVKESK come from the germline V gene. The CDR3 sequence: CASSVYSYEQYF. The CDR3 DNA follows: TGTGCCAGCAGCGTCTACTCCTACGAGCAGTACTTC.

The chain joins TRBV7-6 to TRBJ1-1, with TRBD1 identical over 8 bases. Trimming removed 5 bases from V and 3 bases from J; junction bases left unmatched: 11. The germline V gene has CDR1 SGHVS and CDR2 FNYEAQ. The CDR3 totals 16 residues. The CDR3 loop is CASSGGQDVGYTEAFF. In nucleotides, the CDR3 is TGTGCCAGCAGCGGGGGACAGGATGTGGGTTACACTGAAGCTTTCTTT.

This clone was observed a handful of times. The chain combines TRBV5-4 with TRBJ1-3; D is perhaps TRBD1 (5 bases). The V end was cut by 1 base, the J end by 3 bases, with 8 bases between. Germline V gives CDR1 SGHNT, CDR2 YYREEE (reference sequence). The CDR3 runs 14 residues. The CDR3 loop reads CASSLFGGGNTIYF. The DNA of the CDR3 is TGTGCCAGCAGCTTGTTCGGGGGTGGAAACACCATATATTTT.

The gene calls are TRBV6-5 and TRBJ1-2, with 10 bases that match TRBD1. Germline loops: CDR1 MNHEY, CDR2 SVGAGI. This CDR3 has 14 amino acids. The junction had 8 bases not matched to a gene; V was cut back by 6 bases and J by 7 bases. CDR3 sequence reads: CASRRSGTGVGYTF. CDR3 in DNA: TGTGCCAGCAGGCGCTCCGGGACAGGGGTTGGCTACACCTTC.

The J gene is TRBJ2-7, the V gene TRBV4-1; 15 bases align to TRBD2. This CDR3 has 18 residues. Germline values: CDR1 MGHRA, CDR2 YSYEKL. Trimming took 4 bases from V and 0 from J; bases not matched to a gene: 7. CDR3 region: CASSRGLAGGRSSYEQYF. The DNA of the CDR3 is TGCGCCAGCAGCCGCGGACTAGCGGGGGGGCGGTCCTCCTACGAGCAGTACTTC.

The chain is built from TRBV2 and TRBJ2-2; 11 positions agree with TRBD2. Trimming removed 6 bases from V and 0 bases from J; junction bases left unmatched: 6. Per the germline V gene, CDR1 is SNHLY and CDR2 is FYNNEI. This CDR3 is 17 amino acids long. CDR3 coding DNA: TGTGCCAGCAGACCCCTAGCGGGGGGAACGAACACCGGGGAGCTGTTTTTT. Translated, it gives CASRPLAGGTNTGELFF.

J is TRBJ2-3 and V is TRBV4-1; 12 nucleotides line up with TRBD2. This CDR3 comprises 16 residues. J was trimmed by 3 bases and V by 4 bases; bases with no gene match: 5. Germline CDR1 reads MGHRA; CDR2 reads YSYEKL. CDR3 sequence reads: CASSPSGGAGTDTQYF. The CDR3 DNA follows: TGCGCCAGCAGCCCTAGCGGGGGGGCGGGAACAGATACGCAGTATTTT.

The genes are TRBV5-8 and TRBJ2-5; possible D gene TRBD2, 6 bases. There are 15 residues in the CDR3. V lost 1 base and J 1 base, leaving 11 bases between the germline ends. Germline V gives CDR1 SGHTS, CDR2 YDEGEE. The CDR3 is CASSLSQGGQETQYF. CDR3 DNA: TGTGCCAGCAGCTTGTCGCAGGGAGGCCAAGAGACCCAGTACTTC.

The chain combines TRBV11-1 with TRBJ1-2; 8 nucleotides agree with TRBD1. V dropped 4 bases and J dropped 3; count of bases not matched to a gene: 7. Germline CDR1 is SGHAT and CDR2 is FQDESV (reference sequence). This CDR3 has 15 residues. The CDR3 loop is CASSSGQGRDYGYTF. The CDR3 nucleotides read TGTGCCAGCAGCTCTGGACAGGGAAGGGACTATGGCTACACCTTC.

The chain uses TRBV4-1 and TRBJ2-5; TRBD2 agrees at 10 bases. The CDR3 consists of 17 residues. Germline CDR1 reads MGHRA; CDR2 reads YSYEKL. The trim removed 1 base at V and 3 bases at J, leaving 8 bases unmatched. The CDR3 region is CASSQAAGGRSKETQYF. CDR3 nucleotides: TGCGCCAGCAGCCAAGCAGCGGGGGGGCGGAGTAAAGAGACCCAGTACTTC.

The genes are TRBV11-3 and TRBJ1-1; D ambiguous. The CDR3 has 13 residues. Germline loops: CDR1 SGHNT, CDR2 YENEEA. The V gene lost 5 bases and the J gene lost 12 bases, with 19 bases spanning the gap. CDR3 nucleotide sequence: TGTGCCAGCAGCCCCTCGGACGGGGAGTTAACTTTCTTT. Amino acids: CASSPSDGELTFF.

V gene TRBV29-1 combines with J gene TRBJ2-2; 10 bases map to TRBD2. From germline, CDR1 is SQVTM and CDR2 ANQGSEA. V shed 4 bases and J 6 bases; nucleotides not matched to a gene: 11. The CDR3 consists of 16 residues. The CDR3: CSVGGLYGTSAGELFF. The CDR3 DNA sequence: TGCAGCGTTGGAGGATTGTACGGGACTAGCGCCGGGGAGCTGTTTTTT.

V and J are TRBV28 and TRBJ1-4; D remains unclear. Per the germline V gene, CDR1 is MDHEN and CDR2 is SYDVKM. Trimming cost V 8 bases and J 4 bases, with 11 bases left between them. This CDR3 spans 13 amino acids. The CDR3 reads CASGPGSNEKLFF. The CDR3 DNA reads as TGTGCCAGCGGGCCAGGAAGTAATGAAAAACTGTTTTTT. Supplemented by reference TRBV28 and TRBJ1-4, the full variable domain reads DVKVTQSSRYLVKRTGEKVFLECVQDMDHENMFWYRQDPGLGLRLIYFSYDVKMKEKGDIPEGYSVSREKKERFSLILESASTNQTSMYLCASGPGSNEKLFFGSGTQLSVL.

J is TRBJ2-2 and V is TRBV18; 7 nucleotides match TRBD2. This CDR3 has 15 amino acids. Germline assignment: CDR1 KGHSH and CDR2 LQKENI. The ends lost 0 bases at V and 6 bases at J; junction bases unmatched: 4. The CDR3: CASSPPGGESGELFF. DNA of the CDR3: TGTGCCAGCTCACCACCGGGAGGGGAGTCCGGGGAGCTGTTTTTT.

The gene calls are TRBV7-9 and TRBJ2-7; unclear D gene. Germline CDR1 SEHNR, CDR2 FQNEAQ (reference sequence). V shed 8 bases and J shed 6 bases, with 14 bases lying between them. The CDR3 extends over 12 amino acids. CDR3 amino acids: CASARFGSEQYV. Here the CDR3 DNA reads TGTGCCAGCGCGCGGTTTGGGTCCGAGCAGTACGTC.

This clone was seen ten or more times. This sequence joins TRBV2 and TRBJ1-1; D remains ambiguous. The ends were cut back, 4 bases at V and 7 bases at J, with 7 bases in the middle. CDR3 length: 11 amino acids. Germline assignment: CDR1 SNHLY and CDR2 FYNNEI. The CDR3 bases are TGTGCCAGCAGTGGCGAATATGAAGCTTTCTTT. It is translated as CASSGEYEAFF.

The J gene is TRBJ2-1, the V gene TRBV7-2; 10 bases match TRBD2. This CDR3 contains 14 residues. Trimming at V came to 5 bases and at J to 9 bases, leaving 7 bases not matched to a gene. Germline V gene sequence: CDR1 SGHTA, CDR2 FQGNSA. The DNA for the CDR3 is TGTGCCAGCAGCCCTAGCGGGGGCTACGGTGAGCAGTTCTTC. As protein: CASSPSGGYGEQFF.

This clone was seen more than once but under ten times. This chain's CDR3 is CASIRPGYHTEAFF. For the CDR3, the DNA is TGTGCCAGTATTCGCCCCGGGTATCACACTGAAGCTTTCTTT. The rearrangement uses TRBV19 and TRBJ1-1; D unclear. With 7 bases removed from V and 3 bases from J, the gap between germline ends came to 15 bases. The CDR3 totals 14 residues. Per germline, CDR1 LNHDA and CDR2 SQIVND (reference sequence).

The chain has TRBV2 and TRBJ1-6; 11 bases map to TRBD1. V lost 7 bases, J lost 1 base, and 9 bases stayed unmatched. This CDR3 is built from 18 residues. Looked up from germline, CDR1 is SNHLY and CDR2 is FYNNEI. The CDR3 sequence: CASTAGTGGISYNSPLHF. CDR3 coding DNA: TGTGCCAGCACCGCTGGGACAGGGGGTATTTCCTATAATTCACCCCTCCACTTT.

This chain uses TRBV18 with TRBJ1-4; D might be TRBD1 (5 bases). The V gene's germline CDR1 is KGHSH and CDR2 LQKENI. V was pared by 5 bases and J by 4 bases, with 11 bases between. The CDR3 runs to 14 residues. The CDR3 nucleotides read TGTGCCAGCTCAATCTCGACAGTTAATGAAAAACTGTTTTTT. Its protein product is CASSISTVNEKLFF.

The chain employs TRBV5-4 and TRBJ1-1, with 10 bases matching TRBD1. The CDR3 has 16 amino acids. CDR1 is SGHNT, CDR2 YYREEE, per germline (reference sequence). Trimming removed 4 bases from V and 1 base from J; junction bases left unmatched: 7. Here the CDR3 reads CASSQSGTGENTEAFF. CDR3 nucleotides: TGTGCCAGCAGCCAATCAGGGACAGGGGAGAACACTGAAGCTTTCTTT. Using reference TRBV5-4 and TRBJ1-1 for the parts outside the CDR3, the full variable domain is ETGVTQSPTHLIKTRGQQVTLRCSSQSGHNTVSWYQQALGQGPQFIFQYYREEENGRGNFPPRFSGLQFPNYSSELNVNALELDDSALYLCASSQSGTGENTEAFFGQGTRLTVV.

The J gene is TRBJ1-2, the V gene TRBV12-3 or TRBV12-4; D not resolved. This CDR3 has 12 amino acids. Trimming left V 7 bases short and J 7 bases short, with 13 bases between. CDR3 sequence: CASTTGTGGYTF. In DNA form, the CDR3 reads TGTGCCAGCACCACCGGAACGGGTGGCTACACCTTC.

The V and J genes are TRBV5-1 and TRBJ1-1; no reliable D call. There are 13 residues in the CDR3. Trimming stripped 7 bases from V and 3 bases from J, with 13 bases between. Per germline, CDR1 SGHRS and CDR2 YFSETQ. The CDR3 sequence: CASSTEAYTEAFF. Written as DNA, the CDR3 is TGCGCCAGCTCGACTGAAGCTTACACTGAAGCTTTCTTT.

J is TRBJ1-1 and V is TRBV18, with a tentative D call TRBD1 (5 bases). The CDR3 sequence is 15 residues long. Deletions cut 5 bases from V and 1 base from J, with 14 bases between. Germline assignment: CDR1 KGHSH and CDR2 LQKENI. The CDR3 nucleotides are TGTGCCAGCTCATCGGTAGTGGGGGGGAACACTGAAGCTTTCTTT. Translation gives CASSSVVGGNTEAFF.

In its sample, this clone was seen a few times. The chain couples TRBV6-5 to TRBJ1-5, with a weak D call TRBD1 (5 bases). The ends were cut back, 2 bases at V and 3 bases at J, with 5 bases in the middle. Germline CDR1 reads MNHEY; CDR2 reads SVGAGI. CDR3 size: 13 residues. CDR3 sequence: CASSYGANQPQHF. The CDR3 DNA reads TGTGCCAGCAGTTACGGGGCCAATCAGCCCCAGCATTTT.

This clone was counted between two and nine times. The CDR3, as DNA: TGTGCCAGCAGCTTAGCTGCATCAGGGGCCTACGAGCAGTACTTC. It specifies CASSLAASGAYEQYF. This chain connects TRBV11-2 to TRBJ2-7; D might be TRBD1 (6 bases). Per the germline V gene, CDR1 is SGHAT and CDR2 is FQNNGV. The CDR3 is 15 residues long. V lost 1 base and J lost 2, with 12 bases in between.